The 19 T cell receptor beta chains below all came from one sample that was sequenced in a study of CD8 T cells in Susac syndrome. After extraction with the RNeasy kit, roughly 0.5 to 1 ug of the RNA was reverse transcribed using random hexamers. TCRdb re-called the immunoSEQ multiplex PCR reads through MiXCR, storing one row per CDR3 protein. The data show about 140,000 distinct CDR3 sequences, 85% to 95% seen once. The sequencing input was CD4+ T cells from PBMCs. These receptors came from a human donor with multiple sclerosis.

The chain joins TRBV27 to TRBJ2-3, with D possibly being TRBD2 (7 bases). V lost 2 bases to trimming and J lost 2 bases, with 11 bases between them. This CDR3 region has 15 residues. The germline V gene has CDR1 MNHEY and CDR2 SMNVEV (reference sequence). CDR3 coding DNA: TGTGCCAGCAGTTTAGCGGGGGCGACCACAGATACGCAGTATTTT. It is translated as CASSLAGATTDTQYF.

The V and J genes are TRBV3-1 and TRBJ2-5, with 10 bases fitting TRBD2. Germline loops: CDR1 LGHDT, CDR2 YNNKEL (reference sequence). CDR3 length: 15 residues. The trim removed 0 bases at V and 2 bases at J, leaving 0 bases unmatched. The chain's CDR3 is CASSQDSGGQETQYF. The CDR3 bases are TGTGCCAGCAGCCAAGATAGCGGGGGGCAAGAGACCCAGTACTTC.

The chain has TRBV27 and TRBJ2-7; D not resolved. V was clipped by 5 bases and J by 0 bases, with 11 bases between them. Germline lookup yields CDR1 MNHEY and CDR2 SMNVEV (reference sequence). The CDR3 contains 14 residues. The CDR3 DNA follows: TGTGCCAGCAGTCCGTCGTGGACCTCCTACGAGCAGTACTTC. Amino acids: CASSPSWTSYEQYF.

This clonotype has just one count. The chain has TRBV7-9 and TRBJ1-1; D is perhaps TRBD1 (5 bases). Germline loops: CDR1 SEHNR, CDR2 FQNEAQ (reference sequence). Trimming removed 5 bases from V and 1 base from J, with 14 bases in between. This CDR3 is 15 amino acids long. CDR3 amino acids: CASSTRDGRNTEAFF. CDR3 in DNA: TGTGCCAGCAGCACCAGGGACGGGAGGAACACTGAAGCTTTCTTT.

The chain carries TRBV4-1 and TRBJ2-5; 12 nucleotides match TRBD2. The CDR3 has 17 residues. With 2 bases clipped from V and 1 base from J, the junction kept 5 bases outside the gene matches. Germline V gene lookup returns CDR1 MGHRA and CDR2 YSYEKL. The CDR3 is CASSQSPSGGAQETQYF. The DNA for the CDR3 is TGCGCCAGCAGCCAATCTCCTAGCGGGGGGGCCCAAGAGACCCAGTACTTC.

DNA for the CDR3: TGTGCCAGCAGTGAAGCGCGGCGGGGGGTCCGTAAGTCGGCCCAGTACTTC. This gives the protein CASSEARRGVRKSAQYF. This chain connects TRBV2 to TRBJ2-5; 8 bases match TRBD2. CDR1 and CDR2 (germline): SNHLY, FYNNEI. The CDR3 has 17 amino acids. V was pared by 0 bases and J by 9 bases, with 15 bases of the junction left unmatched.

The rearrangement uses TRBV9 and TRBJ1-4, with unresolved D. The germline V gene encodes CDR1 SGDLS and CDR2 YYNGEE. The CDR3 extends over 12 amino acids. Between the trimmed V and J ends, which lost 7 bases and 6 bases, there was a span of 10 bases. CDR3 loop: CASSRQDEKLFF. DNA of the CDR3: TGTGCCAGCTCGCGCCAGGATGAAAAACTGTTTTTT.

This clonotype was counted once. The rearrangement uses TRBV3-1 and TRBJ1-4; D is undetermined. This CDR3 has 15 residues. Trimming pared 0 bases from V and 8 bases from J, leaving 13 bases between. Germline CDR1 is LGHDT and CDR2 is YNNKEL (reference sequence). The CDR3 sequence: CASSQDLARLEKLFF. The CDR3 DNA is TGTGCCAGCAGCCAAGATCTGGCCCGATTAGAAAAACTGTTTTTT.

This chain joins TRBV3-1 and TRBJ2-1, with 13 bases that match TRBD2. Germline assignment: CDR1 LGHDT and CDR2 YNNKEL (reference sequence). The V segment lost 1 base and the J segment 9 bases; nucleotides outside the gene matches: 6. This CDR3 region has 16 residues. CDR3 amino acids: CASSQGVTSGRGEQFF. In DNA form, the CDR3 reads TGTGCCAGCAGCCAAGGGGTCACTAGCGGGAGGGGTGAGCAGTTCTTC.

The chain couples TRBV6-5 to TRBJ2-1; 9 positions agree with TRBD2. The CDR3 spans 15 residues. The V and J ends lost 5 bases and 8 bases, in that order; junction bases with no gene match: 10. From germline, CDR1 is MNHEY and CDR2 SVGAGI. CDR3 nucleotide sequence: TGTGCCAGCAGTCCCTTGGCGGGGGGGCCAGATGAGCAGTTCTTC. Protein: CASSPLAGGPDEQFF.

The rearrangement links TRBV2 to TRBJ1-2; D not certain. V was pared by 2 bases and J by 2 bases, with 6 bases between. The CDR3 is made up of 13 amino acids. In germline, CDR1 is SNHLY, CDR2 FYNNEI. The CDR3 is CASSEQQNYGYTF. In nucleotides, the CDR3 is TGTGCCAGCAGTGAACAGCAAAACTATGGCTACACCTTC.

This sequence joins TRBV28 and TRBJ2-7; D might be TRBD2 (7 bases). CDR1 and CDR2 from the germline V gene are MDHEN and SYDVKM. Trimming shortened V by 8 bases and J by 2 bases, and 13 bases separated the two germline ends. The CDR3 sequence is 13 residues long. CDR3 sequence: CASRGAGPYEQYF. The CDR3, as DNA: TGTGCCAGCCGGGGGGCAGGGCCCTACGAGCAGTACTTC.

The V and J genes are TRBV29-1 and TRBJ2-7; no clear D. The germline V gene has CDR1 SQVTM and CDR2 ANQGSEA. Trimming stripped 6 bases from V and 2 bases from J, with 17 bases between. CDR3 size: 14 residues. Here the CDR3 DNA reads TGCAGCGTGGCCGTCTCAGGTGGTGCCTACGAGCAGTACTTC. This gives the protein CSVAVSGGAYEQYF.

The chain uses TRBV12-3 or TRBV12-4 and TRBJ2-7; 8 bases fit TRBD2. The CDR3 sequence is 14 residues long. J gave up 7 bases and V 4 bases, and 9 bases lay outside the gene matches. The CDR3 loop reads CASSYPGTRGEQYF. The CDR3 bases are TGTGCCAGCAGTTATCCCGGGACTAGAGGAGAGCAGTACTTC.

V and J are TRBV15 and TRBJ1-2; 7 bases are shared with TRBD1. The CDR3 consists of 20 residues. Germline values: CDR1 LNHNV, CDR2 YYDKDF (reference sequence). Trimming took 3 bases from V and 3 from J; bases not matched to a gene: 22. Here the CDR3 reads CATSRKRDKKTGKVDYGYTF. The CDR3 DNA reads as TGTGCCACCAGCAGGAAGAGAGACAAAAAGACAGGGAAGGTAGACTATGGCTACACCTTC.

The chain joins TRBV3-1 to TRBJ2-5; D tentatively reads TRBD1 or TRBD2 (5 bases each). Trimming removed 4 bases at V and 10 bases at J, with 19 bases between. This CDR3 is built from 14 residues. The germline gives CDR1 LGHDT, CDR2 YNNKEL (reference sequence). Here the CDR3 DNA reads TGTGCCAGCAGCCCTCCCGGGACCGATAGGAACCAGTACTTC. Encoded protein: CASSPPGTDRNQYF.

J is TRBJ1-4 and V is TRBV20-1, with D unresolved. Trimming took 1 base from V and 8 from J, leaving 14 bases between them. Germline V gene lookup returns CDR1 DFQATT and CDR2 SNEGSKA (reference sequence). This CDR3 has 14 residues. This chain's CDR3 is CSARGAGSLEKLFF. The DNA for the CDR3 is TGCAGTGCTAGAGGCGCCGGGTCTCTAGAAAAACTGTTTTTT.

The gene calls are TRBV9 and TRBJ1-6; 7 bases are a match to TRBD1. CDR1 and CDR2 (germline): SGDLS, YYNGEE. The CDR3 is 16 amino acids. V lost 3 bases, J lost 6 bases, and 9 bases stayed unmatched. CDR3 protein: CASSEGGGTVNSPLHF. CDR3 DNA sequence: TGTGCCAGCAGCGAGGGTGGAGGGACAGTTAATTCACCCCTCCACTTT.

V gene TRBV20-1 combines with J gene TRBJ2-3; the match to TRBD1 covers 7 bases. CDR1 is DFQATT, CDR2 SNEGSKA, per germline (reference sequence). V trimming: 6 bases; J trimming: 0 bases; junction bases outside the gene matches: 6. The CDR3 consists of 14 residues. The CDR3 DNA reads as TGCAGTGCGGCCCGACAGGGTAGCACAGATACGCAGTATTTT. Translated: CSAARQGSTDTQYF.